This TCR beta chain was retrieved from a study of T cell responses to AZD1222 COVID-19 vaccine. Background on the study: Recipients boosted at about 4 weeks or about 12 weeks are pooled.

Profiled with immunoSEQ multiplex PCR; TCRdb holds only in-frame clones, not every one. Found here are around 94,000 clones, approximately 84% of them singletons; the top ten hold over 15%. The trim removed 6 bases at V and 8 bases at J, leaving 9 bases unmatched. Germline V CDR1 and CDR2: MDHEN, SYDVKM. The CDR3 has 14 residues. Study observations and caveats: Vaccination with two AZD1222 doses was followed by a rise in Spike-specific TCR breadth and depth. Most donors were white British, females outnumbered males, and clonal diversity was possibly underestimated.

As to this clone: The antigen remains unidentified.

Sequencing used peripheral blood, obtained on day 0 of AZD1222 vaccination. This clonotype was obtained from an adult in good health. The chain has TRBV28 and TRBJ1-4; the match to TRBD1 covers 7 bases. Written as DNA, the CDR3 is TGTGCCAGCAGGCCGGGACAGTCACGGGAAAAACTGTTTTTT. Protein: CASRPGQSREKLFF. Full variable domain (missing parts from reference TRBV28 and TRBJ1-4): DVKVTQSSRYLVKRTGEKVFLECVQDMDHENMFWYRQDPGLGLRLIYFSYDVKMKEKGDIPEGYSVSREKKERFSLILESASTNQTSMYLCASRPGQSREKLFFGSGTQLSVL.